This T cell receptor beta chain was obtained from a study of T cells in Graves' hyperthyroidism and ophthalmopathy. Study results and caveats: Most thyroid clonotypes expanded above 0.001 were also detected in blood. Researchers report that a 13 V-J model separated ophthalmopathy from stable hyperthyroidism.

This clonotype was seen a few times. What it binds is unknown. Germline V gene lookup returns CDR1 LNHNV and CDR2 YYDKDF (reference sequence). The germline V and J ends were trimmed by 0 bases and 1 base, with 12 bases remaining between them. This CDR3 is built from 16 residues. RNA transcripts provided the source from which TCR beta CDR3 regions were amplified. The HTBI primer set was used in a first-round RT-PCR of the TCR CDR3. TCRdb reprocessed the multiplex PCR reads via MiXCR and lists one record per CDR3 protein. The sample holds 550,000 to 600,000 distinct CDR3 sequences; 16% are singletons and the top ten take around 19%. Patients were excluded for uncontrolled infection, other autoimmune disease, pregnancy or lactation. The PBMCs had their origin in 7.5 to 10 ml of fresh peripheral blood.

Sequenced input: blood. This chain connects TRBV15 to TRBJ1-1; no clear D. The receptor's source is a woman between 18 and 29 years old with Graves' hyperthyroidism. Here the CDR3 reads CATSRDRAFTNTEAFF. As DNA, the CDR3 is TGTGCCACCAGCAGAGATCGGGCCTTCACGAACACTGAAGCTTTCTTT.